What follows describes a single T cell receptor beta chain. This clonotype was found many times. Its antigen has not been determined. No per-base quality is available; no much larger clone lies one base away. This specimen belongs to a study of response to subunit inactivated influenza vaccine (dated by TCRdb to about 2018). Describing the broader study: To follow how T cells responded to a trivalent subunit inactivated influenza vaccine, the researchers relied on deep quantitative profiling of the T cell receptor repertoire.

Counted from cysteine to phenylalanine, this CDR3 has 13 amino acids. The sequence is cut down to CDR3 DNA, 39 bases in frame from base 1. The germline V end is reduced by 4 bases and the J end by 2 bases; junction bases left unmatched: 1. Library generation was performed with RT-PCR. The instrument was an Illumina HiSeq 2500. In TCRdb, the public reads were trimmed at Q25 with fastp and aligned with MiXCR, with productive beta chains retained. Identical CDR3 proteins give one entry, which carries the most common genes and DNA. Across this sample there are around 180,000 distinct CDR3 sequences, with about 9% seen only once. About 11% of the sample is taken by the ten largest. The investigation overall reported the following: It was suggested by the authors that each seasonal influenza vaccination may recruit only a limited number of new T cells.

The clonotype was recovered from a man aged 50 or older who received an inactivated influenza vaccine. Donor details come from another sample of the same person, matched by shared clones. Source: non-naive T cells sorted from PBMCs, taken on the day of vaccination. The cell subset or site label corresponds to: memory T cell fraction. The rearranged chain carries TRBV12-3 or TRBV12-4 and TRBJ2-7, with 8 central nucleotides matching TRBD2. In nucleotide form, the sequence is TGTGCCAGCAGTTGGGGACTAGCCTACGAGCAGTACTTC. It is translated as CASSWGLAYEQYF.